These 21 T cell receptor beta chains originate from one sample sequenced in a study of response to subunit inactivated influenza vaccine. TCRdb re-called the RT-PCR reads through MiXCR, storing one row per CDR3 protein. The top ten clones hold 9.5% to 15% of a sample with 430,000 or so distinct CDR3 sequences, approximately 11% of them seen once. The sequencing here drew on PBMCs from blood, taken about 6 weeks after vaccination. The receptor set was obtained from a man in his fifties or sixties who received an inactivated influenza vaccine.

This clonotype has more than one count but fewer than ten. This sequence joins TRBV7-9 and TRBJ2-1; maybe TRBD2 (6 bases). The germline V and J ends were trimmed by 5 bases and 0 bases, with 17 bases remaining between them. Germline V gene lookup returns CDR1 SEHNR and CDR2 FQNEAQ (reference sequence). This CDR3 region has 17 residues. This CDR3 reads CASSPSTSVSSYNEQFF. The CDR3 nucleotides read TGTGCCAGCAGCCCCTCGACTAGTGTTAGCTCCTACAATGAGCAGTTCTTC.

J is TRBJ2-1 and V is TRBV3-1; either TRBD1 or TRBD2 may supply D (6 bases each). This CDR3 region has 13 residues. Germline loops: CDR1 LGHDT, CDR2 YNNKEL (reference sequence). V lost 1 base to trimming and J lost 12 bases, with 13 bases between them. CDR3 in amino acids: CASSQGGASPQFF. CDR3 nucleotides: TGTGCCAGCAGCCAAGGGGGGGCTAGTCCGCAGTTCTTC.

In its sample, this clonotype was seen a few times. The chain recombines TRBV5-1 with TRBJ2-5, with TRBD1 matching 7 bases. The CDR3 covers 13 residues. Germline V CDR1 and CDR2: SGHRS, YFSETQ. The ends lost 4 bases at V and 2 bases at J; junction bases unmatched: 2. The CDR3 nucleotides read TGCGCCAGCAGCGGGGGACAGCAAGAGACCCAGTACTTC. Its translation is CASSGGQQETQYF.

This clonotype was seen only a few times. The CDR3 DNA sequence: TGCAGCGTTGATATGCTAGCGGGAGGGGCCTACGAGCAGTACTTC. Amino acids: CSVDMLAGGAYEQYF. The chain couples TRBV29-1 to TRBJ2-7; 12 bases are shared with TRBD2. Germline CDR1 reads SQVTM; CDR2 reads ANQGSEA. This CDR3 is built from 15 residues. V lost 3 bases, J lost 2 bases, and 5 bases stayed unmatched.

In this sample, this clonotype turned up a few times. The V call is TRBV7-9, the J call TRBJ2-1; 8 bases fit TRBD2. V lost 8 bases, J lost 9 bases, and 9 bases stayed unmatched. Germline V gene data show CDR1 as SEHNR and CDR2 as FQNEAQ (reference sequence). This CDR3 is built from 13 residues. Here the CDR3 reads CASETGGVGEQFF. In nucleotides, the CDR3 is TGTGCCAGCGAAACGGGGGGGGTTGGTGAGCAGTTCTTC.

This clonotype turned up a few times. This chain links TRBV29-1 with TRBJ1-2, with D tentatively TRBD1 (5 bases). Germline CDR1 and CDR2: SQVTM and ANQGSEA. V was trimmed by 4 bases and J by 5 bases, leaving 11 bases between them. There are 12 residues in the CDR3. The CDR3 DNA reads as TGCAGCGTTGGAGGGACCGAATATGGCTACACCTTC. Translated, it gives CSVGGTEYGYTF.

In DNA form, the CDR3 reads TGTGCCAGCAGACAGAGCGGGGGGGCCTACGAGCAGTACTTC. Residues: CASRQSGGAYEQYF. The J gene is TRBJ2-7, the V gene TRBV7-2; 10 bases align to TRBD2. Germline trimming cut 6 bases from V and 2 bases from J; bases unmatched to any gene: 4. The CDR3 runs 14 residues. Germline CDR1 and CDR2: SGHTA and FQGNSA.

The rearrangement links TRBV6-5 to TRBJ2-7, with D tentatively TRBD2 (6 bases). In germline, CDR1 is MNHEY, CDR2 SVGAGI. V was clipped by 4 bases and J by 3 bases, with 13 bases between them. The CDR3 is 14 residues long. CDR3 bases: TGTGCCAGCAGTTCCTTAGCGGTCCACTACGAGCAGTACTTC. Translated, it gives CASSSLAVHYEQYF.

This clonotype has just a few counts. The chain has TRBV15 and TRBJ2-3; the D is unclear. From germline, CDR1 is LNHNV and CDR2 YYDKDF (reference sequence). V was clipped by 4 bases and J by 3 bases, with 8 bases between them. This CDR3 region has 13 residues. This CDR3 is CATSTRQTDTQYF. The CDR3 DNA sequence: TGTGCCACCAGCACTCGACAAACAGATACGCAGTATTTT. Based on the CDR3 plus reference TRBV15 and TRBJ2-3, the full variable domain is DAMVIQNPRYQVTQFGKPVTLSCSQTLNHNVMYWYQQKSSQAPKLLFHYYDKDFNNEADTPDNFQSRRPNTSFCFLDIRSPGLGDTAMYLCATSTRQTDTQYFGPGTRLTVL.

Many counts were recorded for this clonotype. This sequence joins TRBV12-3 or TRBV12-4 and TRBJ2-3, with 8 nucleotides matching TRBD1. The ends lost 3 bases at V and 5 bases at J; junction bases unmatched: 7. This CDR3 region has 15 residues. CDR3 DNA: TGTGCCAGCAGTTTGGGTCAGGGGGCTCAAGATACGCAGTATTTT. Translated: CASSLGQGAQDTQYF.

This clonotype has more than one count but fewer than ten. J is TRBJ2-7 and V is TRBV25-1; 9 nucleotides line up with TRBD1. Looked up from germline, CDR1 is MGHDK and CDR2 is SYGVNS. CDR3 length equals 15 residues. V lost 6 bases and J lost 7; bases outside the gene matches: 13. CDR3 nucleotide sequence: TGTGCCAGCAGGGGAACCGGGACAGGGCAAGGAGAGCAGTACTTC. Translation gives CASRGTGTGQGEQYF.

This clonotype was picked up a small number of times. V gene TRBV7-2 combines with J gene TRBJ2-7, with 9 bases that match TRBD2. V was clipped by 5 bases and J by 3 bases; unmatched bases: 5. The germline CDR1 and CDR2 sequences are SGHTA and FQGNSA. CDR3 length equals 14 residues. The CDR3 here is CASSLSGSLYEQYF. The CDR3 nucleotides are TGTGCCAGCAGCCTTAGCGGGAGTCTCTACGAGCAGTACTTC.

This clonotype has a handful of counts. The rearrangement joins TRBV7-9 to TRBJ1-1, with D possibly TRBD1 on 6 matching bases. The CDR3 length is 15 residues. The germline V gene has CDR1 SEHNR and CDR2 FQNEAQ (reference sequence). Trimming took off 2 bases at V and 4 bases at J, with 14 bases between the two ends. This CDR3 reads CASSLMAGAGTEAFF. CDR3 nucleotides: TGTGCCAGCAGCTTAATGGCGGGGGCGGGCACTGAAGCTTTCTTT.

The chain employs TRBV7-2 and TRBJ2-1; tentatively, D is TRBD1 or TRBD2 (5 bases each). Trimming shortened V by 5 bases and J by 5 bases, and 13 bases separated the two germline ends. Looked up from germline, CDR1 is SGHTA and CDR2 is FQGNSA. The CDR3 runs to 14 residues. The CDR3 region is CASSRGTGNNEQFF. The DNA of the CDR3 is TGTGCCAGCAGCCGGGGAACAGGCAACAATGAGCAGTTCTTC.

The chain combines TRBV4-3 with TRBJ2-7; no firm D call. The V end lost 1 base, the J end lost 6 bases, and 19 bases lay between the germline ends. The CDR3 has 16 residues. Germline V lookup: CDR1 LGHNA, CDR2 YSLEER. This CDR3 reads CASSQVWLRLTGEQYF. The CDR3 coding sequence is TGCGCCAGCAGCCAAGTTTGGCTTCGGCTTACGGGCGAGCAGTACTTC.

This clonotype was seen at least ten times. CDR3 sequence: CASSLQGRRDTEAFF. The CDR3, as DNA: TGCGCCAGCAGCCTCCAGGGGAGGAGGGACACTGAAGCTTTCTTT. This rearrangement joins TRBV4-3 to TRBJ1-1, with D possibly matching TRBD1 (6 bases). V shed 4 bases and J shed 3 bases, with 15 bases lying between them. The CDR3 sequence is 15 residues long. Germline V gene data show CDR1 as LGHNA and CDR2 as YSLEER.

This clonotype showed up many times. The rearrangement links TRBV20-1 to TRBJ2-7; maybe TRBD2 (6 bases). Per germline, CDR1 DFQATT and CDR2 SNEGSKA (reference sequence). V was pared by 0 bases and J by 2 bases, with 14 bases between. This CDR3 is built from 15 residues. The CDR3 coding sequence is TGCAGTGCTAGAGATGCGGCGCGGGGCCCCTACGAGCAGTACTTC. Protein product: CSARDAARGPYEQYF.

This chain joins TRBV24-1 and TRBJ2-1; 7 bases are a match to TRBD1. The germline V gene has CDR1 KGHDR and CDR2 SFDVKD. This CDR3 has 19 residues. The trim removed 2 bases at V and 0 bases at J, leaving 12 bases unmatched. The CDR3 region is CATSDSPPGQASSYNEQFF. In nucleotides, the CDR3 is TGTGCCACCAGTGATTCCCCGCCCGGACAGGCGAGCTCCTACAATGAGCAGTTCTTC.

The chain employs TRBV24-1 and TRBJ1-6, with a tentative D call TRBD1 (5 bases). The CDR3 is 13 amino acids. Germline V CDR1 and CDR2: KGHDR, SFDVKD. V shed 6 bases and J shed 8 bases, with 10 bases lying between them. CDR3 loop: CATSTGAYSPLHF. The CDR3 nucleotides are TGTGCCACCAGTACAGGAGCGTATTCACCCCTCCACTTT.

This clonotype was picked up a small number of times. The V and J genes are TRBV5-1 and TRBJ2-3; D uncertain. CDR1 is SGHRS and CDR2 is YFSETQ in the germline V gene. The CDR3 totals 14 residues. The ends were cut back, 0 bases at V and 1 base at J, with 6 bases in the middle. CDR3 protein: CASSLADRTDTQYF. CDR3 coding DNA: TGCGCCAGCAGCTTGGCCGATCGCACAGATACGCAGTATTTT.

The gene calls are TRBV20-1 and TRBJ2-7, with D hard to call. Germline V gene lookup returns CDR1 DFQATT and CDR2 SNEGSKA (reference sequence). The CDR3 is 12 amino acids. V lost 1 base, J lost 6 bases, and 10 bases lay in between. The CDR3 nucleotides are TGCAGTGCTAGAGGTTCGGCCTCCGAGCAGTACTTC. Translation gives CSARGSASEQYF.